This T cell receptor beta chain is from a study of shared clonotypes between healthy human individuals. The CDR3 covers 15 residues. V lost 0 bases and J 4 bases, leaving 12 bases between the germline ends. From germline, CDR1 is MNHEY and CDR2 SVGAGI. Regarding the study as a whole: Blood was the sole source, and tissue repertoires probably differ.

Comments on this clone: The antigen remains undetermined.

For each subset, genomic DNA was distributed in equal portions over several immunoSEQ plates. Researchers sequenced unsorted PBMC DNA using ten immunoSEQ deep assay plates. In the study's own analysis: Junction-only sequences produced by ImmunoSEQ had no quality scores, so filtering differed. Clones were read by immunoSEQ multiplex PCR, and TCRdb kept only the in-frame ones, dropping some. That table gives V, J and clone size, and the DNA gave D and trimming. The sample shows about 490,000 clones, 70% to 80% of them seen only once. The sequencing sample was made of PBMCs. The sequence was collected from a woman in her thirties or forties in good health. Some clones in this sample may be carry-over from other donors' samples. The J gene is TRBJ2-5, the V gene TRBV6-5; D is unresolved. The CDR3 reads CASSYSIGSGETQYF. The CDR3 DNA reads TGTGCCAGCAGTTACTCGATAGGGTCCGGAGAGACCCAGTACTTC.